The 13 T cell receptor beta chains in this list originate from one sample, sequenced in a study of T-cell reconstitution after alpha-beta-depleted transplantation in children. Preparation of the TCRbeta library was carried out with unique molecular identifiers. One entry per CDR3 protein results from TCRdb running MiXCR on the PCR reads. This table holds roughly 500,000 distinct CDR3 sequences, over 25% found once. The source was PBMCs from the stem cell graft donor, collected from the stem cell graft. The source of these receptors is a human donor who donated a stem cell graft to a child with aplastic anemia.

This clonotype was seen more than once but under ten times. This chain joins TRBV7-2 and TRBJ2-7; 7 nucleotides line up with TRBD2. CDR3 size: 14 residues. V shed 3 bases, J shed 3 bases, and the junction held 5 bases outside the gene matches. The germline gives CDR1 SGHTA, CDR2 FQGNSA. The CDR3 DNA is TGTGCCAGCAGCTTTCAAAGCGGGAACTACGAGCAGTACTTC. Its protein product is CASSFQSGNYEQYF.

The chain is built from TRBV30 and TRBJ2-1; TRBD1 is a possible D gene (7 bases). Germline CDR1 reads GTSNPN; CDR2 reads SVGIG (reference sequence). The CDR3 is 14 amino acids. The V gene lost 2 bases and the J gene lost 9 bases, with 17 bases spanning the gap. Here the CDR3 DNA reads TGTGCCTGGAGTCCTGGTTCAGGGGGAGGTGAGCAGTTCTTC. Encoded protein: CAWSPGSGGGEQFF.

The chain uses TRBV27 and TRBJ2-3, with D perhaps matching TRBD1 (9 bases). The CDR3 loop spans 18 amino acids. The germline V gene encodes CDR1 MNHEY and CDR2 SMNVEV (reference sequence). The V gene lost 6 bases and the J gene lost 0 bases, with 22 bases spanning the gap. The CDR3 DNA reads TGTGCCAGCAGCACACAGGGGGCGCGGGGGGCTAGCACAGATACGCAGTATTTT. Amino acids: CASSTQGARGASTDTQYF.

This clonotype was counted only a few times. The CDR3 is CASSSSGPYEQYF. The CDR3 DNA reads TGTGCCAGCAGCTCCAGCGGCCCCTACGAGCAGTACTTC. The chain combines TRBV11-3 with TRBJ2-7, with D possibly TRBD2 on 5 matching bases. The CDR3 spans 13 residues. Per germline, CDR1 SGHNT and CDR2 YENEEA. Trimming shortened V by 4 bases and J by 2 bases, and 9 bases separated the two germline ends.

The chain employs TRBV20-1 and TRBJ2-5; 11 nucleotides agree with TRBD2. Germline V gene sequence: CDR1 DFQATT, CDR2 SNEGSKA (reference sequence). The CDR3 is 16 residues long. With V trimmed by 5 bases and J by 4 bases, 12 bases remained unmatched. The CDR3, as DNA: TGCAGTGCTCCGATTGGGCTAGCGGGAGGAAGAGAGACCCAGTACTTC. As protein: CSAPIGLAGGRETQYF.

This clonotype turned up a few times. The rearrangement uses TRBV13 and TRBJ2-3; a possible D gene is TRBD1 (5 bases). This CDR3 is built from 14 residues. The V end lost 0 bases, the J end lost 5 bases, and 9 bases lay between the germline ends. CDR1 and CDR2 from the germline V gene are PRHDT and FYEKMQ (reference sequence). CDR3 coding DNA: TGTGCCAGCAGCTTAGGCTACAGGAAAGATACGCAGTATTTT. It specifies CASSLGYRKDTQYF.

CDR3 sequence: CSVEQNQETQYF. Written as DNA, the CDR3 is TGCAGCGTTGAACAGAATCAGGAGACCCAGTACTTC. This chain joins TRBV29-1 and TRBJ2-5; no definite D call. Trimming stripped 2 bases from V and 5 bases from J, with 9 bases between. The CDR3 spans 12 residues. The V gene's germline CDR1 is SQVTM and CDR2 ANQGSEA. The complete variable domain, with remaining parts taken from reference TRBV29-1 and TRBJ2-5, reads SAVISQKPSRDICQRGTSLTIQCQVDSQVTMMFWYRQQPGQSLTLIATANQGSEATYESGFVIDKFPISRPNLTFSTLTVSNMSPEDSSIYLCSVEQNQETQYFGPGTRLLVL.

The chain is built from TRBV12-3 or TRBV12-4 and TRBJ2-5; 14 positions agree with TRBD2. The CDR3 extends over 18 amino acids. J gave up 5 bases and V 6 bases, and 14 bases lay outside the gene matches. In DNA, the CDR3 is TGTGCCAGCAGGGGGGGATACGGGACTAGCGGGAGCTGGGAGACCCAGTACTTC. Amino acid sequence: CASRGGYGTSGSWETQYF.

V is TRBV9 and J is TRBJ1-4; D gene unclear. The CDR3 is made up of 14 amino acids. Germline V gene sequence: CDR1 SGDLS, CDR2 YYNGEE. Trimming took 1 base from V and 5 from J, leaving 9 bases between them. The CDR3 loop is CASSVNSGNEKLFF. In DNA form, the CDR3 reads TGTGCCAGCAGCGTAAACAGCGGAAATGAAAAACTGTTTTTT. The whole variable domain, filled in from reference TRBV9 and TRBJ1-4, reads DSGVTQTPKHLITATGQRVTLRCSPRSGDLSVYWYQQSLDQGLQFLIQYYNGEERAKGNILERFSAQQFPDLHSELNLSSLELGDSALYFCASSVNSGNEKLFFGSGTQLSVL.

The chain joins TRBV29-1 to TRBJ2-3; D is perhaps TRBD1 (5 bases). V dropped 3 bases and J dropped 2 bases, with 15 bases sitting between them. CDR3 size: 15 residues. Germline CDR1 SQVTM, CDR2 ANQGSEA. The CDR3: CSVDGADRVTDTQYF. The CDR3 region has the DNA TGCAGCGTTGATGGGGCCGACCGAGTCACAGATACGCAGTATTTT.

This clonotype was seen just once. V and J are TRBV20-1 and TRBJ2-2; 9 bases map to TRBD2. Looked up from germline, CDR1 is DFQATT and CDR2 is SNEGSKA (reference sequence). The CDR3 is 16 amino acids. The trim removed 0 bases at V and 4 bases at J, leaving 6 bases unmatched. CDR3 loop: CSARDRGSGSTGELFF. The CDR3, as DNA: TGCAGTGCTAGAGATCGAGGTAGCGGGAGCACCGGGGAGCTGTTTTTT.

V gene TRBV29-1 combines with J gene TRBJ1-1; unclear D gene. Trimming took 8 bases from V and 0 from J, leaving 13 bases between them. This CDR3 contains 13 residues. Germline values: CDR1 SQVTM, CDR2 ANQGSEA. DNA of the CDR3: TGCAGCACCGGTAAGGGTTTGAACACTGAAGCTTTCTTT. It specifies CSTGKGLNTEAFF. Full variable domain (missing parts from reference TRBV29-1 and TRBJ1-1): SAVISQKPSRDICQRGTSLTIQCQVDSQVTMMFWYRQQPGQSLTLIATANQGSEATYESGFVIDKFPISRPNLTFSTLTVSNMSPEDSSIYLCSTGKGLNTEAFFGQGTRLTVV.

V and J are TRBV6-2 or TRBV6-3 and TRBJ2-3, with D possibly being TRBD2 (6 bases). Germline values: CDR1 MNHEY, CDR2 SVGEGT. The V and J ends lost 7 bases and 0 bases respectively, with 14 bases between them. This CDR3 spans 15 amino acids. The CDR3 DNA reads TGTGCCAGCATTCGGAGGGACGTAAGCACAGATACGCAGTATTTT. It encodes CASIRRDVSTDTQYF.